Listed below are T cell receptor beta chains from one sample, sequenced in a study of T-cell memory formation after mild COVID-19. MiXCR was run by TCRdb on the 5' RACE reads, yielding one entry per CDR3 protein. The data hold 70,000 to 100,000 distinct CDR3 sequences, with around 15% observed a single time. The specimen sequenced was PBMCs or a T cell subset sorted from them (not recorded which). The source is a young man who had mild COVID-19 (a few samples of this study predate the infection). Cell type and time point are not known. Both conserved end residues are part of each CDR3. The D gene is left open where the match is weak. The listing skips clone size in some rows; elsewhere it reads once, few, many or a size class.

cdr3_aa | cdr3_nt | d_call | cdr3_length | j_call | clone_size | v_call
CASSDRVSANEKLFF | TGTGCCAGCAGTGACAGGGTGTCGGCGAATGAAAAACTGTTTTTT | TRBD1 | 15 | TRBJ1-4 | NA | TRBV6-2/TRBV6-3
CASSFRGSGAEQFF | TGCGCCAGCAGCTTCCGGGGATCGGGGGCTGAGCAGTTCTTC | NA | 14 | TRBJ2-1 | many | TRBV5-1
CASSFPGGQNEQFF | TGTGCCAGCAGCTTTCCAGGGGGCCAGAATGAGCAGTTCTTC | TRBD1 | 14 | TRBJ2-1 | few | TRBV5-4
CASSHPGQADYTF | TGTGCCAGCAGCCACCCGGGACAGGCCGACTACACCTTC | TRBD1 | 13 | TRBJ1-2 | many | TRBV3-1
CSARDRSGVTYNEQFF | TGCAGTGCTAGAGATAGGTCGGGGGTGACCTACAATGAGCAGTTCTTC | NA | 16 | TRBJ2-1 | NA | TRBV20-1
CASSQGGSDGYTF | TGCGCCAGCAGCCAAGGCGGTTCAGATGGCTACACCTTC | NA | 13 | TRBJ1-2 | few | TRBV4-1
CASSEGEQESWPQHF | TGTGCCAGCAGCGAGGGAGAACAGGAGAGCTGGCCCCAGCATTTT | NA | 15 | TRBJ1-5 | many | TRBV9
CASSPGPSPDTQYF | TGTGCCAGCAGCCCCGGGCCCTCCCCAGATACGCAGTATTTT | NA | 14 | TRBJ2-3 | NA | TRBV12-3/TRBV12-4
CASSQEYGYTF | TGTGCCAGCAGCCAAGAGTATGGCTACACCTTC | NA | 11 | TRBJ1-2 | NA | TRBV7-9
CASSFLGWSNEQFF | TGTGCCAGCAGTTTCCTAGGGTGGTCCAATGAGCAGTTCTTC | NA | 14 | TRBJ2-1 | NA | TRBV12-3/TRBV12-4
CASSQDFSGGTDTQYF | TGCGCCAGCAGCCAAGATTTTAGCGGGGGTACAGATACGCAGTATTTT | TRBD2 | 16 | TRBJ2-3 | NA | TRBV4-1
CASSLVVTQETQYF | TGTGCCAGCAGCTTAGTCGTCACCCAAGAGACCCAGTACTTC | NA | 14 | TRBJ2-5 | NA | TRBV7-9
CSARARSKAGGLTGDEQFF | TGCAGTGCTAGAGCAAGGTCTAAGGCGGGGGGCCTAACCGGGGATGAGCAGTTCTTC | TRBD2 | 19 | TRBJ2-1 | NA | TRBV20-1
CASSLGLSNNSPLHF | TGTGCCAGCAGCTTAGGACTCTCAAATAATTCACCCCTCCACTTT | NA | 15 | TRBJ1-6 | NA | TRBV7-9
CASSSTGTRQGKTEAFF | TGTGCCAGCAGTTCGACCGGGACCCGACAGGGAAAGACTGAAGCTTTCTTT | TRBD1 | 17 | TRBJ1-1 | NA | TRBV12-3/TRBV12-4
CASSLTGGASDIQYF | TGTGCCAGCAGCTTGACCGGGGGGGCTTCGGACATTCAGTACTTC | TRBD2 | 15 | TRBJ2-4 | NA | TRBV7-2
CASGLVLGASTDTQYF | TGTGCTAGTGGTTTGGTACTGGGGGCTAGCACAGATACGCAGTATTTT | NA | 16 | TRBJ2-3 | once | TRBV12-5
CASSFPGTEAFF | TGTGCCAGCAGCTTCCCGGGCACTGAAGCTTTCTTT | NA | 12 | TRBJ1-1 | few | TRBV7-9
CSALGGMLAEAFF | TGCAGTGCCCTAGGGGGCATGCTAGCTGAAGCTTTCTTT | TRBD1 | 13 | TRBJ1-1 | NA | TRBV20-1
CASRLWDRQETQYF | TGTGCCAGCAGACTCTGGGACAGACAAGAGACCCAGTACTTC | TRBD1 | 14 | TRBJ2-5 | few | TRBV3-1
CASSPNARGIIYGYTF | TGTGCCAGCAGCCCGAACGCGCGGGGGATCATCTATGGCTACACCTTC | NA | 16 | TRBJ1-2 | few | TRBV7-8
CASSPYPRISLSSYNEQFF | TGTGCCAGCAGTCCCTACCCCCGAATTAGCTTGAGCTCCTACAATGAGCAGTTCTTC | NA | 19 | TRBJ2-1 | NA | TRBV12-3/TRBV12-4
CAISESGTLRGNYGYTF | TGTGCCATCAGTGAGTCGGGGACTCTGAGGGGAAACTATGGCTACACCTTC | NA | 17 | TRBJ1-2 | few | TRBV10-3
CASSQGGNTIYF | TGCGCCAGCAGCCAGGGTGGAAACACCATATATTTT | NA | 12 | TRBJ1-3 | NA | TRBV4-3
CASSVKAGYGELFF | TGTGCCAGCAGCGTTAAGGCGGGGTACGGGGAGCTGTTTTTT | NA | 14 | TRBJ2-2 | NA | TRBV7-9
CASSPGQSYGYTF | TGTGCCAGCAGCCCCGGACAGAGCTATGGCTACACCTTC | NA | 13 | TRBJ1-2 | once | TRBV14
CASSQDTTSGNTIYF | TGTGCCAGCAGCCAAGACACAACCTCTGGAAACACCATATATTTT | NA | 15 | TRBJ1-3 | few | TRBV4-2
CASSLEGQRLNYGYTF | TGTGCCAGCAGCTTAGAGGGACAGCGGCTAAACTATGGCTACACCTTC | TRBD1 | 16 | TRBJ1-2 | NA | TRBV7-2
CATSISRASNEQFF | TGTGCCACCAGCATATCACGGGCCTCCAATGAGCAGTTCTTC | NA | 14 | TRBJ2-1 | many | TRBV15
CSARDQGQAYNEQFF | TGCAGTGCTAGAGATCAGGGACAAGCCTACAATGAGCAGTTCTTC | NA | 15 | TRBJ2-1 | many | TRBV20-1
CAISEWGQGSSYEQYF | TGTGCCATCAGTGAGTGGGGACAGGGGAGCTCCTACGAGCAGTACTTC | TRBD1 | 16 | TRBJ2-7 | NA | TRBV10-3
CASSGGTGGYEQFF | TGTGCCAGCAGTGGCGGGACAGGGGGCTATGAGCAGTTCTTC | TRBD1 | 14 | TRBJ2-1 | NA | TRBV6-2/TRBV6-3
CATSEGQGETQYF | TGTGCCACCAGTGAGGGACAGGGAGAGACCCAGTACTTC | TRBD1 | 13 | TRBJ2-5 | NA | TRBV24-1
CASSWDRTGGTDTQYF | TGTGCCAGCAGCTGGGATCGAACAGGGGGGACAGATACGCAGTATTTT | TRBD1 | 16 | TRBJ2-3 | few | TRBV5-6
CASSQESGAGDTQYF | TGTGCCAGCAGCCAAGAGTCGGGGGCGGGAGATACGCAGTATTTT | NA | 15 | TRBJ2-3 | NA | TRBV4-2
CASSIQGDTQYF | TGTGCCAGCTCGATCCAGGGAGATACGCAGTATTTT | NA | 12 | TRBJ2-3 | few | TRBV7-9
CASSPGRGKGEQYF | TGTGCCAGCAGCCCAGGACGGGGGAAGGGCGAGCAGTACTTC | NA | 14 | TRBJ2-7 | NA | TRBV5-4
CASSPLAVKDTIYF | TGTGCCAGCAGCCCTCTGGCAGTCAAGGACACCATATATTTT | NA | 14 | TRBJ1-3 | few | TRBV4-2
CAAGDRVDYEQYF | TGTGCCGCCGGAGACAGGGTCGACTACGAGCAGTACTTC | TRBD1 | 13 | TRBJ2-7 | NA | TRBV6-6
CASSTGQAWQFF | TGTGCCAGCAGTACCGGACAAGCCTGGCAGTTCTTC | NA | 12 | TRBJ2-1 | NA | TRBV6-5